This passage covers 10 T cell receptor beta chains from one sample sequenced in a study of T cell repertoires in cytomegalovirus infection. TCRdb reprocessed the reads via MiXCR and lists one record per CDR3 protein. The table has around 350,000 distinct CDR3 sequences, 15% to 20% seen once. Material: PBMCs. The receptor set was obtained from a human donor in good health (CMV status not recorded). Some clones in this sample may be carry-over from other donors' samples.

This clonotype came up once. A much larger clone differs by one base, so this may be a read error. Here the CDR3 reads CATSVRLMNTEAFF. The CDR3 nucleotides are TGTGCCACCAGCGTCAGATTGATGAACACTGAAGCTTTCTTT. V and J are TRBV15 and TRBJ1-1; D unresolved. V was clipped by 5 bases and J by 0 bases, with 10 bases between them. Germline CDR1 and CDR2: LNHNV and YYDKDF (reference sequence). The CDR3 runs 14 residues. The variable domain in full, completed from reference TRBV15 and TRBJ1-1, reads DAMVIQNPRYQVTQFGKPVTLSCSQTLNHNVMYWYQQKSSQAPKLLFHYYDKDFNNEADTPDNFQSRRPNTSFCFLDIRSPGLGDTAMYLCATSVRLMNTEAFFGQGTRLTVV.

This clonotype was picked up a small number of times. V gene TRBV6-2 or TRBV6-3 combines with J gene TRBJ2-3; 11 positions match TRBD2. V trimming: 9 bases; J trimming: 6 bases; junction bases outside the gene matches: 20. Germline V gene sequence: CDR1 MNHEY, CDR2 SVGEGT. The CDR3 has 18 residues. CDR3 amino acids: CASQSLMPGLAEVDTQYF. CDR3 in DNA: TGTGCCAGTCAATCCCTTATGCCGGGACTAGCGGAGGTTGATACGCAGTATTTT.

The V call is TRBV20-1, the J call TRBJ2-7, with a weak D call TRBD1 (6 bases). The V end was cut by 3 bases, the J end by 2 bases, with 26 bases between. CDR1 is DFQATT and CDR2 is SNEGSKA in the germline V gene (reference sequence). The CDR3 spans 18 residues. In DNA, the CDR3 is TGCAGTGCTAGGGGGTGGCCTCCGGGACAAGGGGGAACCTACGAGCAGTACTTC. It is translated as CSARGWPPGQGGTYEQYF.

In this sample, this clonotype turned up many times. The chain employs TRBV11-2 and TRBJ1-6, with D hard to call. The CDR3 sequence is 14 residues long. V lost 1 base and J 8 bases, leaving 9 bases between the germline ends. Germline V gene lookup returns CDR1 SGHAT and CDR2 FQNNGV. The CDR3: CASSLASWDSPLHF. The CDR3 DNA sequence: TGTGCCAGCAGCTTAGCGTCCTGGGATTCACCCCTCCACTTT.

This clonotype was seen a few times. The V call is TRBV15, the J call TRBJ2-1, with TRBD2 as a possible D gene (5 bases). With 1 base removed from V and 10 bases from J, the gap between germline ends came to 11 bases. The CDR3 covers 13 residues. Germline CDR1 is LNHNV and CDR2 is YYDKDF (reference sequence). The DNA for the CDR3 is TGTGCCACCAGCAGAGGCCCGAGACTAGAGCAGTTCTTC. Its translation: CATSRGPRLEQFF. Full variable domain (outside the CDR3, taken from reference TRBV15 and TRBJ2-1): DAMVIQNPRYQVTQFGKPVTLSCSQTLNHNVMYWYQQKSSQAPKLLFHYYDKDFNNEADTPDNFQSRRPNTSFCFLDIRSPGLGDTAMYLCATSRGPRLEQFFGPGTRLTVL.

In this sample, this clonotype turned up a few times. This chain uses TRBV15 with TRBJ2-5, with D perhaps TRBD2 (5 bases). Trimming removed 0 bases from V and 1 base from J, with 9 bases in between. The CDR3 is made up of 15 amino acids. Germline loops: CDR1 LNHNV, CDR2 YYDKDF (reference sequence). CDR3 amino acids: CATSREGSVQETQYF. Written as DNA, the CDR3 is TGTGCCACCAGCAGAGAAGGGAGCGTCCAAGAGACCCAGTACTTC.

This clonotype was picked up many times. The gene calls are TRBV11-2 and TRBJ2-1; 7 nucleotides line up with TRBD2. The CDR3 totals 15 residues. V dropped 5 bases and J dropped 9; count of bases not matched to a gene: 13. Looked up from germline, CDR1 is SGHAT and CDR2 is FQNNGV. The CDR3 coding sequence is TGTGCCAGCAGCCTGTCTAGCGGTTTCTTGAGTGAGCAGTTCTTC. The encoded protein is CASSLSSGFLSEQFF.

This clonotype has only a few counts. The J gene is TRBJ2-5, the V gene TRBV2, with 8 bases lining up with TRBD2. V lost 4 bases and J lost 3; bases outside the gene matches: 4. The germline gives CDR1 SNHLY, CDR2 FYNNEI. CDR3 length equals 14 residues. The CDR3 region has the DNA TGTGCCAGCAGTGGGCTAGCGGGTGAAGAGACCCAGTACTTC. Protein: CASSGLAGEETQYF.

The chain recombines TRBV20-1 with TRBJ2-5, with D perhaps TRBD1 or TRBD2 (5 bases each). The germline V gene encodes CDR1 DFQATT and CDR2 SNEGSKA (reference sequence). V gave up 6 bases and J gave up 5 bases, with 13 bases separating them. This CDR3 is 12 amino acids long. CDR3 protein: CSARDPGETQYF. CDR3 sequence (DNA): TGCAGTGCCAGGGACCCCGGGGAGACCCAGTACTTC.

The CDR3 loop is CASSEGQVYGYTF. DNA of the CDR3: TGCGCCAGCAGTGAAGGGCAGGTCTATGGCTACACCTTC. The genes are TRBV10-2 and TRBJ1-2, with no clear D. Germline CDR1 and CDR2: WSHSY and SAAADI. The germline V and J ends were trimmed by 3 bases and 4 bases, with 9 bases remaining between them. This CDR3 contains 13 residues.